Shown below are 2 T cell receptor beta chains from a single sample sequenced in a study of shared T cell receptors in the human thymus. The method was immunoSEQ multiplex PCR; TCRdb's version includes in-frame clones alone and lacks a portion of them. In the table there are more than 300,000 clones, approximately 95% of which are singletons. Sequenced input: thymocytes. The receptors were gathered from a human donor.

The chain joins TRBV28 to TRBJ1-5; TRBD1 matches at 9 bases. This CDR3 has 17 residues. V was pared by 5 bases and J by 5 bases, with 13 bases of the junction left unmatched. The germline V gene encodes CDR1 MDHEN and CDR2 SYDVKM. In nucleotides, the CDR3 is TGTGCCAGCAGTGACACCTCGGACAGGGGCCGGGATCAGCCCCAGCATTTT. It is translated as CASSDTSDRGRDQPQHF.

The gene calls are TRBV5-4 and TRBJ2-1, with TRBD2 matching over 8 bases. Germline loops: CDR1 SGHNT, CDR2 YYREEE (reference sequence). The V and J ends lost 3 bases and 2 bases, in that order; junction bases with no gene match: 7. CDR3 size: 16 residues. The CDR3 DNA follows: TGTGCCAGCAGCTCGACGGTCGGGAGGGCCTACAATGAGCAGTTCTTC. It translates to CASSSTVGRAYNEQFF.